Listed here are 12 T cell receptor beta chains from one sample, sequenced in a study of read filtering for tumor transcriptome and immune sequencing. The library was built from about 400 ng RNA with molecular barcoded adaptors for alpha/delta and beta/gamma chains. Using its own MiXCR run on the reads, TCRdb lists one record per CDR3 protein. Here the sample spans some 120,000 distinct CDR3 sequences, 10% to 15% being singletons. The sample consisted of a population of CD138-negative cells sorted from bone marrow. Every receptor here comes from a donor at least 40 years old with multiple myeloma.

This clonotype showed up many times. The genes are TRBV6-1 and TRBJ2-2; tentative D call: TRBD1 (6 bases). V was pared by 10 bases and J by 7 bases, with 13 bases between. The CDR3 runs 12 residues. From germline, CDR1 is MNHNS and CDR2 SASEGT. The CDR3 DNA reads TGTGCCACCTACAGGGCCGGCGGGGAGCTGTTTTTT. It yields the protein CATYRAGGELFF.

This clonotype has a count of ten or more. The chain has TRBV6-2 or TRBV6-3 and TRBJ1-2; no clear D. V was shortened by 6 bases and J by 2 bases, with 10 bases between the two germline ends. Germline lookup yields CDR1 MNHEY and CDR2 SVGEGT. The length of the CDR3 is 13 residues. CDR3 region: CASSLDGNYGYTF. The CDR3 coding sequence is TGTGCCAGCAGCCTCGACGGAAACTATGGCTACACCTTC.

In this sample, this clonotype turned up many times. The genes are TRBV7-9 and TRBJ2-4; perhaps TRBD1 as D (5 bases). The CDR3 totals 15 residues. Per germline, CDR1 SEHNR and CDR2 FQNEAQ (reference sequence). The germline V and J ends were trimmed by 2 bases and 6 bases, with 14 bases remaining between them. The CDR3 sequence is CASSLKTPQGNIQYF. The CDR3 DNA is TGTGCCAGCAGCTTAAAAACACCCCAGGGAAACATTCAGTACTTC. Together with reference TRBV7-9 and TRBJ2-4, the CDR3 gives the full variable domain: DTGVSQNPRHKITKRGQNVTFRCDPISEHNRLYWYRQTLGQGPEFLTYFQNEAQLEKSRLLSDRFSAERPKGSFSTLEIQRTEQGDSAMYLCASSLKTPQGNIQYFGAGTRLSVL.

The sample holds many counts of this clonotype. The J gene is TRBJ2-5, the V gene TRBV20-1, with 10 bases fitting TRBD2. The V segment lost 0 bases and the J segment 3 bases; nucleotides outside the gene matches: 10. CDR1 and CDR2 from the germline V gene are DFQATT and SNEGSKA (reference sequence). CDR3 length: 17 residues. CDR3 loop: CSARDLSSGGTKETQYF. The CDR3 nucleotides are TGCAGTGCTAGAGATCTGTCTAGCGGGGGTACCAAAGAGACCCAGTACTTC.

Only a few counts were recorded for this clonotype. The chain combines TRBV12-3 or TRBV12-4 with TRBJ1-3, with D perhaps matching TRBD1 (5 bases). The V and J ends lost 3 bases and 15 bases respectively, with 12 bases between them. The CDR3 runs 11 residues. CDR3 loop: CASSFGDGQYF. Here the CDR3 DNA reads TGTGCCAGCAGTTTTGGGGACGGTCAATATTTT.

This clonotype was detected many times. The chain recombines TRBV19 with TRBJ2-5; TRBD1 or TRBD2 may be the D gene (5 bases each). Deletions cut 6 bases from V and 5 bases from J, with 25 bases between. CDR1 is LNHDA and CDR2 is SQIVND in the germline V gene (reference sequence). The CDR3 totals 17 residues. CDR3 loop: CASRPPPGPTAGETQYF. DNA for the CDR3: TGTGCCAGTAGACCACCTCCGGGACCCACTGCCGGGGAGACCCAGTACTTC.

In this sample, this clonotype turned up many times. The V gene is TRBV7-9, the J gene TRBJ1-1; D is undetermined. Trimming removed 3 bases from V and 1 base from J, with 6 bases in between. The germline gives CDR1 SEHNR, CDR2 FQNEAQ (reference sequence). The CDR3 contains 13 residues. Here the CDR3 DNA reads TGTGCCAGCAGCTTTACCGAGAACACTGAAGCTTTCTTT. Encoded protein: CASSFTENTEAFF.

Ten or more counts support this clonotype. V and J are TRBV29-1 and TRBJ2-7; TRBD2 agrees at 7 bases. V was pared by 2 bases and J by 0 bases, with 4 bases of the junction left unmatched. Germline V gene sequence: CDR1 SQVTM, CDR2 ANQGSEA. This CDR3 is built from 14 residues. The CDR3 bases are TGCAGCGTTGAACCGAGCGGGGCCTCCTACGAGCAGTACTTC. This sequence encodes CSVEPSGASYEQYF.

This clonotype was recorded at least ten times. The CDR3 DNA is TGTGCCAGCAGTTTAGAATCGGACAGGAACACTGAAGCTTTCTTT. Protein product: CASSLESDRNTEAFF. The chain couples TRBV27 to TRBJ1-1; D may be TRBD1 (6 bases). This CDR3 contains 15 residues. V was pared by 2 bases and J by 1 base, with 11 bases between. Germline CDR1 reads MNHEY; CDR2 reads SMNVEV (reference sequence).

This clonotype was counted only a few times. This rearrangement joins TRBV12-3 or TRBV12-4 to TRBJ1-4; TRBD1 is a possible D gene (6 bases). Between the trimmed V and J ends, which lost 4 bases and 5 bases, there was a span of 11 bases. There are 14 residues in the CDR3. This chain's CDR3 is CASSSTDRNEKLFF. The CDR3 DNA sequence: TGTGCCAGCAGTTCCACTGACAGGAATGAAAAACTGTTTTTT.

This clonotype showed up many times. The chain employs TRBV2 and TRBJ1-4; the D gene is possibly TRBD1 (5 bases). Germline CDR1 reads SNHLY; CDR2 reads FYNNEI. Between the trimmed V and J ends, which lost 4 bases and 7 bases, there was a span of 25 bases. This CDR3 comprises 18 residues. The CDR3, as DNA: TGTGCCAGCAGTGGGCTTTTTTTCTTAGGGGCCGGGAGTGAAAAACTGTTTTTT. Its translation: CASSGLFFLGAGSEKLFF.

This clonotype was detected many times. This chain's CDR3 is CASSLTWQVDSPLHF. DNA for the CDR3: TGTGCCAGCAGCTTGACTTGGCAGGTCGATTCACCCCTCCACTTT. This chain uses TRBV5-6 with TRBJ1-6; D remains ambiguous. Trimming took off 1 base at V and 8 bases at J, with 13 bases between the two ends. Per germline, CDR1 SGHDT and CDR2 YYEEEE. The CDR3 extends over 15 amino acids.